Detailed here is one T cell receptor beta chain. Profiling relied on immunoSEQ multiplex PCR, and the TCRdb table lists in-frame clones only, not all of them. The sample records about 730,000 clones, over 75% being singletons. These data are taken from a study of shared T cell receptors in the human thymus. The CDR3 runs 18 residues. With V trimmed by 1 base and J by 5 bases, 13 bases remained unmatched. In germline, CDR1 is SGHVS, CDR2 FQNEAQ. These data were also reused for a study on human thymus T cells. Per that paper: Congenital heart defects were the reason for the corrective surgery that the donors, healthy Finnish infants, were having. Apparent bias marked the V and J gene usage of thymic and blood repertoires. Overlap was high between thymic repertoires from unrelated individuals, as reported in related research.

This chain joins TRBV7-8 and TRBJ2-3; TRBD1 agrees at 9 bases. The TCR comes from a girl less than two years old with a congenital heart defect. Sequenced material: thymocytes. The CDR3 DNA is TGTGCCAGCAGCTTAGACGTTCGGGACAGGGAAAGGAGAGATACGCAGTATTTT. This gives the protein CASSLDVRDRERRDTQYF.